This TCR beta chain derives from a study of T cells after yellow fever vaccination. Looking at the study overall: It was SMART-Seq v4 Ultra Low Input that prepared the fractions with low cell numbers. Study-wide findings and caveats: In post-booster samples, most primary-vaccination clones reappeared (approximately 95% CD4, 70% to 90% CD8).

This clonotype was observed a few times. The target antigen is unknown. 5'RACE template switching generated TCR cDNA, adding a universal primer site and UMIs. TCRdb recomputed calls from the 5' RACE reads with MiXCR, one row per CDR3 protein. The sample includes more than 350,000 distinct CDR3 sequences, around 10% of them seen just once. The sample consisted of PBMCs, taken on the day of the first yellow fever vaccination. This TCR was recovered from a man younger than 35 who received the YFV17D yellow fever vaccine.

The CDR3 DNA is TGCGCCAGCGCCCAAGCGAAATACGAGCAGTACGTC. Protein: CASAQAKYEQYV. V and J are TRBV5-1 and TRBJ2-7; D is unresolved. CDR1 and CDR2 (germline): SGHRS, YFSETQ. The length of the CDR3 is 12 residues. Deletions cut 7 bases from V and 4 bases from J, with 12 bases between.